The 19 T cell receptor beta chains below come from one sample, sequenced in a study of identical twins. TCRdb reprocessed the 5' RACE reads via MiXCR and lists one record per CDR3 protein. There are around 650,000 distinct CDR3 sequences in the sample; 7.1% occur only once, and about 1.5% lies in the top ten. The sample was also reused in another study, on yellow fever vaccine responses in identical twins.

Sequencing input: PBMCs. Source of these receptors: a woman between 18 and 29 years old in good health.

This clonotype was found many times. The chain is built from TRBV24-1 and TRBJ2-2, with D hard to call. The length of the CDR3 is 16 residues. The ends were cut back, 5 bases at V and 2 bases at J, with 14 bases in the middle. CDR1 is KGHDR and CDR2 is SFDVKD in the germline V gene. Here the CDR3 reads CATSALGNTNTGELFF. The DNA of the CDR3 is TGTGCCACCAGTGCCCTAGGGAACACTAACACCGGGGAGCTGTTTTTT.

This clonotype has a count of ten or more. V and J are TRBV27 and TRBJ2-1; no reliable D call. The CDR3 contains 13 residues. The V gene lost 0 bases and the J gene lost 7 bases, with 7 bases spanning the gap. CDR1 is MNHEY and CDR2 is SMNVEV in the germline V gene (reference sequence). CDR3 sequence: CASSLSSTNEQFF. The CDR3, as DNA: TGTGCCAGCAGTTTATCCAGCACGAATGAGCAGTTCTTC.

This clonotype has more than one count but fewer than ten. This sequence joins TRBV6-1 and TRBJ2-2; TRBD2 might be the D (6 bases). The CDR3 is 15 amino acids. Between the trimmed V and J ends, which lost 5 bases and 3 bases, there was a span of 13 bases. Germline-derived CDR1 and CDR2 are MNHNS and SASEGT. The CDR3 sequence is CASSRERRYTGELFF. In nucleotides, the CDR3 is TGTGCCAGCAGTCGGGAGCGGAGGTACACCGGGGAGCTGTTTTTT.

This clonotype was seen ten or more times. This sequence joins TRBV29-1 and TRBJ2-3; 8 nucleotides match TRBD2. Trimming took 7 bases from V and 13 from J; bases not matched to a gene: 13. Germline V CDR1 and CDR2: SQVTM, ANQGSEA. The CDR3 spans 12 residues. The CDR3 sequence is CSAGAGGIIEYF. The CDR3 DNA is TGCAGCGCTGGGGCGGGGGGTATTATTGAGTATTTT.

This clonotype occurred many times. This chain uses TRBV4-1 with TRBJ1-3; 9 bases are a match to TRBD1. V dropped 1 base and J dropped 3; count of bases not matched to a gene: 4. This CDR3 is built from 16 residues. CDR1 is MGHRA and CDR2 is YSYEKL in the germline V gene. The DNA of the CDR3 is TGCGCCAGCAGCCAAGGCCCGACAGGGGGTGGAAACACCATATATTTT. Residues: CASSQGPTGGGNTIYF.

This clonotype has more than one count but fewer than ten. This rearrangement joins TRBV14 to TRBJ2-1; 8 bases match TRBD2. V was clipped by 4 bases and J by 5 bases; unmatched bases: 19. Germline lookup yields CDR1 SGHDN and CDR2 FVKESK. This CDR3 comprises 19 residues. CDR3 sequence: CASSPRLGGGLGTNNEQFF. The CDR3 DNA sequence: TGTGCCAGCAGCCCCAGACTAGGGGGGGGACTAGGGACCAACAATGAGCAGTTCTTC.

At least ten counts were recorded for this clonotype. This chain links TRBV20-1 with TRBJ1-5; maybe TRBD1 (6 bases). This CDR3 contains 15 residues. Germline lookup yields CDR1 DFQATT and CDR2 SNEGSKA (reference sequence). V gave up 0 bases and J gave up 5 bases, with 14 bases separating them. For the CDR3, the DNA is TGCAGTGCTAGAGAAACAGGGAGGGGCCATCAGCCCCAGCATTTT. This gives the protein CSARETGRGHQPQHF.

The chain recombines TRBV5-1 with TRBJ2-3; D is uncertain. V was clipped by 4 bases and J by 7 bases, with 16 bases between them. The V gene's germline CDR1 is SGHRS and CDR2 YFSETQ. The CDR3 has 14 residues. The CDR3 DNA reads TGCGCCAGCAGCCAAGACTCCGGGTTTAATACGCAGTATTTT. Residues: CASSQDSGFNTQYF.

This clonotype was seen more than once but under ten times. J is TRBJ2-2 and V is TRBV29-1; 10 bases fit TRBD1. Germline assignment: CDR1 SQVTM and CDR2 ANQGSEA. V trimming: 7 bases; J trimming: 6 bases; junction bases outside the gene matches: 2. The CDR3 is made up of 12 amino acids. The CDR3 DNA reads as TGCAGCGGCGGACAGGGGGCCGGGGAGCTGTTTTTT. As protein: CSGGQGAGELFF.

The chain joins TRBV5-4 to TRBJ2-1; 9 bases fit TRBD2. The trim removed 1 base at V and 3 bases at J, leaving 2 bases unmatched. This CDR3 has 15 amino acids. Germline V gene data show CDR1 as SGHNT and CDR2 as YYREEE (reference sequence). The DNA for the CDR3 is TGTGCCAGCAGCTTGCAGACTAGCGGCTACAATGAGCAGTTCTTC. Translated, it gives CASSLQTSGYNEQFF.

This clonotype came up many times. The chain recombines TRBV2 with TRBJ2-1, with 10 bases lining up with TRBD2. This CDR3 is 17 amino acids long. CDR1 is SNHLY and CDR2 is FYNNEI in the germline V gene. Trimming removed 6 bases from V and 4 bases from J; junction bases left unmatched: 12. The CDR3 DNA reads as TGTGCCAGCAGGCCCAACCTACTAGCGGGGACATACAATGAGCAGTTCTTC. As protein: CASRPNLLAGTYNEQFF.

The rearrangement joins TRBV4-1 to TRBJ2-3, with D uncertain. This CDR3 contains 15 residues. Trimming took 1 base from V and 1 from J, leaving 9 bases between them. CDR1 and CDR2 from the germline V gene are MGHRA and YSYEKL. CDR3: CASSQGGMGTDTQYF. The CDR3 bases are TGCGCCAGCAGCCAAGGGGGAATGGGCACAGATACGCAGTATTTT.

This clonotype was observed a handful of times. CDR3 in DNA: TGCGCCAGCAGCATTGACAGGGGAGGCGAGACCCAGTACTTC. Protein: CASSIDRGGETQYF. The V and J genes are TRBV5-1 and TRBJ2-5; TRBD1 agrees at 8 bases. The junction had 7 bases not matched to a gene; V was cut back by 4 bases and J by 5 bases. The V gene's germline CDR1 is SGHRS and CDR2 YFSETQ. The CDR3 is 14 amino acids.

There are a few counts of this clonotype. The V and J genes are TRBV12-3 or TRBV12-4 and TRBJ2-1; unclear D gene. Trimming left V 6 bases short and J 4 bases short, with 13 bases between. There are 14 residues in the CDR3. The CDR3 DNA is TGTGCCAGCAGGTCGGTTACACTATACAATGAGCAGTTCTTC. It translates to CASRSVTLYNEQFF.

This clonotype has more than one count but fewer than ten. CDR3 nucleotides: TGTGCCAGCAGTCCACAGGGGGCGAAAAATTCACCCCTCCACTTT. As protein: CASSPQGAKNSPLHF. The chain carries TRBV12-3 or TRBV12-4 and TRBJ1-6; 9 positions match TRBD1. The trim removed 5 bases at V and 7 bases at J, leaving 6 bases unmatched. This CDR3 contains 15 residues.

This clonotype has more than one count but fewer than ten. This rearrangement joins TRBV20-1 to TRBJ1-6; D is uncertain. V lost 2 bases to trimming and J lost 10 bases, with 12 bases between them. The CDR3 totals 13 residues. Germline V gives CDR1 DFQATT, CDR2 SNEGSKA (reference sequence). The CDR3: CSARKSVTSPLHF. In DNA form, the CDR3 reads TGCAGTGCTAGAAAGTCAGTTACCTCACCCCTCCACTTT.

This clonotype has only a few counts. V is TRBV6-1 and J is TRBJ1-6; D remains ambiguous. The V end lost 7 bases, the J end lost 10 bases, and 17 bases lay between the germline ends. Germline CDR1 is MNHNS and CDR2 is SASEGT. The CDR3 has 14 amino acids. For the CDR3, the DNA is TGTGCCAGCACCGGGTCAGAGGGTCGGTCACCCCTCCACTTT. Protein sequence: CASTGSEGRSPLHF.

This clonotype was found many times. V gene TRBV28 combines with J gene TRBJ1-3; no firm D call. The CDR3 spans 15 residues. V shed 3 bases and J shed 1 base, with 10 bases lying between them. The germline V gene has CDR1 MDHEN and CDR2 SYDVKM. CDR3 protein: CASSFHPGSGNTIYF. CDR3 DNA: TGTGCCAGCAGTTTCCACCCCGGTTCTGGAAACACCATATATTTT. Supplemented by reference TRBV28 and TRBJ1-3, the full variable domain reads DVKVTQSSRYLVKRTGEKVFLECVQDMDHENMFWYRQDPGLGLRLIYFSYDVKMKEKGDIPEGYSVSREKKERFSLILESASTNQTSMYLCASSFHPGSGNTIYFGEGSWLTVV.

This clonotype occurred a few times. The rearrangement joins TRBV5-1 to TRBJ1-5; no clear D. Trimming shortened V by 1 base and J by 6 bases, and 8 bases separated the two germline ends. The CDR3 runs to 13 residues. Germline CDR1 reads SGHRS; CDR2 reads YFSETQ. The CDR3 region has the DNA TGCGCCAGCAGCTTGCATTGGGGTCAGCCCCAGCATTTT. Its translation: CASSLHWGQPQHF.